This TCR beta chain comes out of a study of human T cells and chemical hapten exposure. The CDR3 sequence is 15 residues long. V dropped 4 bases and J dropped 5 bases, with 16 bases sitting between them. Looked up from germline, CDR1 is SGHRS and CDR2 is YFSETQ. Many counts were recorded for this clonotype. TCRdb reprocessed the RACE reads with MiXCR, giving one entry per CDR3 protein. Of some 65,000 distinct CDR3 sequences detected, roughly 6.1% appear once; the ten largest clones hold 3% to 4%. Time point indicated: healthy volunteer bleed at 6 weeks. Total RNA was isolated from whole blood that had not been fractionated.

V usage is TRBV5-1 and J usage is TRBJ1-5, with D possibly TRBD1 on 6 matching bases. This clonotype was sampled from a female donor in good health. Some clones in this sample may be carry-over from other donors' samples. The sequencing input was whole blood. The CDR3 nucleotides read TGCGCCAGCAGCCTAGGGGGTCAGATTCATCAGCCCCAGCATTTT. Its translation: CASSLGGQIHQPQHF.